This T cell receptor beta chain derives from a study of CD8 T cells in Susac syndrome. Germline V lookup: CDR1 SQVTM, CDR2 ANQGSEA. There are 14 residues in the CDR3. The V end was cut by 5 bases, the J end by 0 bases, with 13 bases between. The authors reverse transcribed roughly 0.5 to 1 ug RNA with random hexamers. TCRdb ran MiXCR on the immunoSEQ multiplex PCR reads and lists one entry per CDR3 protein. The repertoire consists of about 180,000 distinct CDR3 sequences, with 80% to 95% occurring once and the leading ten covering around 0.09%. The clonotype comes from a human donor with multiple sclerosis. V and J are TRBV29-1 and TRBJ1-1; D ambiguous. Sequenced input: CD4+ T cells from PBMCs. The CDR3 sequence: CSVQTVGMNTEAFF. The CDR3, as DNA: TGCAGCGTTCAAACGGTGGGGATGAACACTGAAGCTTTCTTT.